The next 31 T cell receptor beta chains were all read from a single sample in a study of shared clonotypes between healthy human individuals (dated by TCRdb to 2019 to 2021). Libraries were made using the immunoSEQ multiplex PCR assay. TCRdb retrieved this table from immuneACCESS and kept in-frame rearrangements only. Not all clones are present; in checked studies, unresolved V genes account for under half, and no reason is known for the remainder. This sample gives millions of clones in total; around nine tenths of them show up just once. The ten largest clones add up to 0.14% of the sample. The sample comprised naive CD4+ T cells sorted from blood. Taken with the paper, the label for cell subset or site translates to: CD45RA+ positively selected. These receptors all come from a man aged 18 to 35 in good health.

A single count supports this clone. For the CDR3, the DNA is TGTGCCTGGAGTCGTACAGGCAGCTACACCTTC. Translation gives CAWSRTGSYTF. This chain joins TRBV30 and TRBJ1-2; D might be TRBD1 (5 bases). Germline V gives CDR1 GTSNPN, CDR2 SVGIG (reference sequence). There are 11 residues in the CDR3. Trimming took 2 bases from V and 9 from J, leaving 10 bases between them. Full variable domain (missing parts from reference TRBV30 and TRBJ1-2): SQTIHQWPATLVQPVGSPLSLECTVEGTSNPNLYWYRQAAGRGLQLLFYSVGIGQISSEVPQNLSASRPQDRQFILSSKKLLLSDSGFYLCAWSRTGSYTFGSGTRLTVV.

As for this clone: Within the sample, other DNA sequences also encode this same CDR3. The chain uses TRBV30 and TRBJ1-6, with D perhaps TRBD1 (6 bases). The germline V gene has CDR1 GTSNPN and CDR2 SVGIG (reference sequence). Trimming removed 3 bases at V and 5 bases at J, with 11 bases between. This CDR3 comprises 14 residues. The CDR3, as DNA: TGTGCCTGGAGCCGGGGGCAGGATAATTCACCCCTCCACTTT. This translates into CAWSRGQDNSPLHF.

The rearrangement links TRBV4-2 to TRBJ1-2; possible D gene TRBD1, 6 bases. Germline CDR1 reads LGHNA; CDR2 reads YNFKEQ. CDR3 length equals 18 residues. The V gene lost 0 bases and the J gene lost 4 bases, with 21 bases spanning the gap. The CDR3 region is CASSQDLVDLDRLYGYTF. CDR3 sequence (DNA): TGTGCCAGCAGCCAAGATTTAGTCGATTTGGACAGACTCTATGGCTACACCTTC.

This rearrangement joins TRBV30 to TRBJ1-2; D possibly corresponds to TRBD1 (6 bases). V was pared by 3 bases and J by 4 bases, with 12 bases between. This CDR3 region has 13 residues. Germline CDR1 and CDR2: GTSNPN and SVGIG (reference sequence). The CDR3 region is CAWSRGEGYGYTF. In DNA, the CDR3 is TGTGCCTGGAGCAGGGGTGAGGGCTATGGCTACACCTTC.

J is TRBJ2-7 and V is TRBV7-2; the D gene could be TRBD1 or TRBD2 (6 bases each). This CDR3 contains 16 residues. The V gene lost 4 bases and the J gene lost 2 bases, with 18 bases spanning the gap. Germline V lookup: CDR1 SGHTA, CDR2 FQGNSA. The CDR3 DNA is TGTGCCAGCAGCTCTACCGGGACTGGGACACCCTACGAGCAGTACTTC. Translation gives CASSSTGTGTPYEQYF.

J is TRBJ2-7 and V is TRBV5-1, with 7 bases identical to TRBD1. CDR1 is SGHRS and CDR2 is YFSETQ in the germline V gene. V shed 2 bases and J 2 bases; nucleotides not matched to a gene: 7. The CDR3 has 15 amino acids. The CDR3 nucleotides are TGCGCCAGCAGCTTCAGGACAGGCCCAACCTACGAGCAGTACTTC. The encoded protein is CASSFRTGPTYEQYF.

The chain recombines TRBV2 with TRBJ2-5; no firm D call. V was clipped by 6 bases and J by 2 bases, with 10 bases between them. CDR1 is SNHLY and CDR2 is FYNNEI in the germline V gene. The CDR3 is made up of 13 amino acids. DNA for the CDR3: TGTGCCAGCAGGCTGGAAATTCAAGAGACCCAGTACTTC. This sequence encodes CASRLEIQETQYF. Based on the CDR3 plus reference TRBV2 and TRBJ2-5, the full variable domain is EPEVTQTPSHQVTQMGQEVILRCVPISNHLYFYWYRQILGQKVEFLVSFYNNEISEKSEIFDDQFSVERPDGSNFTLKIRSTKLEDSAMYFCASRLEIQETQYFGPGTRLLVL.

The CDR3 sequence: CASSPYRTTSSSYNEQFF. The CDR3 bases are TGTGCCAGCTCACCATATAGGACGACCTCAAGCTCCTACAATGAGCAGTTCTTC. This chain connects TRBV18 to TRBJ2-1, with no clear D. There are 18 residues in the CDR3. V was pared by 2 bases and J by 0 bases, with 17 bases between. Germline-derived CDR1 and CDR2 are KGHSH and LQKENI.

As to this clone: At one end the junction does not follow the germline gene, possibly because of a read error. This chain connects TRBV18 to TRBJ1-2; unclear D gene. There are 14 residues in the CDR3. CDR1 and CDR2 (germline): KGHSH, LQKENI. The CDR3 bases are TGTGCCAGCTCACCTTCTGGAGTCCAGGACCCACCCCTCTTC. Protein: CASSPSGVQDPPLF.

The chain uses TRBV4-1 and TRBJ1-3; D remains unclear. The CDR3 runs to 15 residues. V lost 5 bases to trimming and J lost 4 bases, with 15 bases between them. Germline CDR1 MGHRA, CDR2 YSYEKL. CDR3 nucleotides: TGCGCCAGCAGCGGCGGGTCTGGCTCAGGAAACACCATATATTTT. Its protein is CASSGGSGSGNTIYF.

This chain links TRBV4-3 with TRBJ1-4; D is perhaps TRBD1 (6 bases). The CDR3 extends over 15 amino acids. Germline V CDR1 and CDR2: LGHNA, YSLEER. The V and J ends lost 2 bases and 3 bases respectively, with 10 bases between them. CDR3 region: CASSQSTGSNEKLFF. The CDR3 region has the DNA TGCGCCAGCAGCCAATCGACAGGTTCTAATGAAAAACTGTTTTTT.

The chain has TRBV27 and TRBJ1-5; the D gene is possibly TRBD1 (6 bases). V shed 5 bases and J shed 7 bases, with 15 bases lying between them. Germline V gene sequence: CDR1 MNHEY, CDR2 SMNVEV (reference sequence). The CDR3 has 14 residues. CDR3 in DNA: TGTGCCAGCAGTCCCGACAGGTATAGCCAGCCCCAGCATTTT. Amino acids: CASSPDRYSQPQHF.

V gene TRBV12-5 combines with J gene TRBJ2-3; 8 nucleotides line up with TRBD1. The length of the CDR3 is 14 residues. The germline CDR1 and CDR2 sequences are LGHNT and FRNRAP. V was clipped by 6 bases and J by 4 bases; unmatched bases: 6. CDR3 in amino acids: CASGPMTGADTQYF. As DNA, the CDR3 is TGTGCTAGTGGCCCGATGACAGGGGCAGATACGCAGTATTTT.

The rearrangement uses TRBV10-3 and TRBJ2-5, with TRBD2 matching over 11 bases. Trimming removed 6 bases from V and 4 bases from J; junction bases left unmatched: 4. Looked up from germline, CDR1 is ENHRY and CDR2 is SYGVKD. This CDR3 contains 14 residues. In nucleotides, the CDR3 is TGTGCCATCAGCCCTAGCGGGGGGCTAGAGACCCAGTACTTC. This encodes CAISPSGGLETQYF.

The CDR3 DNA reads TGCGCCAGCGGCTCCAGGGGGCAGGACACCGGGGAGCTGTTTTTT. Translation gives CASGSRGQDTGELFF. The rearrangement links TRBV4-1 to TRBJ2-2; 8 positions agree with TRBD1. The V segment lost 8 bases and the J segment 3 bases; nucleotides outside the gene matches: 8. CDR1 is MGHRA and CDR2 is YSYEKL in the germline V gene. CDR3 size: 15 residues.

This chain uses TRBV5-4 with TRBJ2-1, with 9 nucleotides matching TRBD2. This CDR3 is built from 13 residues. V was pared by 7 bases and J by 4 bases, with 3 bases of the junction left unmatched. Looked up from germline, CDR1 is SGHNT and CDR2 is YYREEE (reference sequence). CDR3: CASSSGTYNEQFF. CDR3 coding DNA: TGTGCCAGCTCTAGCGGGACGTACAATGAGCAGTTCTTC. Together with reference TRBV5-4 and TRBJ2-1, the CDR3 gives the full variable domain: ETGVTQSPTHLIKTRGQQVTLRCSSQSGHNTVSWYQQALGQGPQFIFQYYREEENGRGNFPPRFSGLQFPNYSSELNVNALELDDSALYLCASSSGTYNEQFFGPGTRLTVL.

The gene calls are TRBV9 and TRBJ1-2, with TRBD1 as a possible D gene (5 bases). The V gene's germline CDR1 is SGDLS and CDR2 YYNGEE. Trimming cost V 0 bases and J 3 bases, with 12 bases left between them. CDR3 length: 15 residues. The DNA for the CDR3 is TGTGCCAGCAGCGTAGGTAAACAGGCGGACTATGGCTACACCTTC. Residues: CASSVGKQADYGYTF.

As regards this clone: Other DNA sequences in this sample translate to the same CDR3. The J gene is TRBJ2-4, the V gene TRBV28, with a possible D match to TRBD1 (6 bases). Deletions cut 5 bases from V and 6 bases from J, with 8 bases between. Germline V gene lookup returns CDR1 MDHEN and CDR2 SYDVKM. The CDR3 runs to 12 residues. Written as DNA, the CDR3 is TGTGCCAGCAGTCTCAGGGGAAACATTCAGTACTTC. Amino acid sequence: CASSLRGNIQYF.

The chain links TRBV18 to TRBJ2-5; D is possibly TRBD2 (5 bases). V dropped 2 bases and J dropped 4 bases, with 11 bases sitting between them. This CDR3 has 14 amino acids. CDR1 and CDR2 from the germline V gene are KGHSH and LQKENI. The CDR3 sequence: CASSPNRGPETQYF. CDR3 sequence (DNA): TGTGCCAGCTCACCAAATCGGGGTCCAGAGACCCAGTACTTC.

The CDR3 DNA reads TGTGCCAGCAGCTACGGACAGCACGAGCAGTACTTC. Residues: CASSYGQHEQYF. V is TRBV11-2 and J is TRBJ2-7; tentatively, D is TRBD1 (6 bases). CDR1 is SGHAT and CDR2 is FQNNGV in the germline V gene. Trimming cost V 4 bases and J 5 bases, with 9 bases left between them. CDR3 length: 12 residues.

There are a few counts of this clone. The sample carries other DNA sequences with the same CDR3. This chain links TRBV27 with TRBJ1-2; no reliable D call. The CDR3 has 12 amino acids. V dropped 4 bases and J dropped 4 bases, with 7 bases sitting between them. Germline V CDR1 and CDR2: MNHEY, SMNVEV (reference sequence). The CDR3 sequence is CASSSPGYGYTF. CDR3 sequence (DNA): TGTGCCAGCAGTTCCCCGGGCTATGGCTACACCTTC.

This rearrangement joins TRBV5-6 to TRBJ2-5; possible D gene TRBD1, 6 bases. The J call is doubtful: the DNA matches TRBJ2-7 better. Per germline, CDR1 SGHDT and CDR2 YYEEEE. The CDR3 is made up of 15 amino acids. In nucleotides, the CDR3 is TGTGCCAGCAGCAAGAAGCCGGGACACGGATACGAGCAGTACTTC. Encoded protein: CASSKKPGHGYEQYF.

This clone was observed once. V is TRBV5-6 and J is TRBJ1-2; maybe TRBD1 (5 bases). The CDR3 loop spans 14 amino acids. V lost 4 bases to trimming and J lost 1 base, with 11 bases between them. Germline-derived CDR1 and CDR2 are SGHDT and YYEEEE. CDR3: CASSGTGGNYGYTF. The DNA for the CDR3 is TGTGCCAGCAGCGGGACCGGGGGTAACTATGGCTACACCTTC.

The chain couples TRBV5-1 to TRBJ1-2, with D tentatively TRBD1 (6 bases). Germline lookup yields CDR1 SGHRS and CDR2 YFSETQ. Trimming cost V 2 bases and J 0 bases, with 14 bases left between them. CDR3 size: 16 residues. CDR3 nucleotides: TGCGCCAGCAGCTTCAACCGGGACACTGCTAACTATGGCTACACCTTC. Amino acids: CASSFNRDTANYGYTF.

This sequence joins TRBV5-4 and TRBJ2-3, with D maybe TRBD2 (5 bases). The CDR3 extends over 13 amino acids. Germline CDR1 is SGHNT and CDR2 is YYREEE (reference sequence). Trimming removed 3 bases from V and 4 bases from J, with 9 bases in between. CDR3 nucleotide sequence: TGTGCCAGCAGCTACTTACTAGCAGATACGCAGTATTTT. Translation gives CASSYLLADTQYF.

This chain connects TRBV7-2 to TRBJ2-1; possibly TRBD2 for D (6 bases). The CDR3 spans 16 residues. Trimming left V 1 base short and J 1 base short, with 11 bases between. The germline gives CDR1 SGHTA, CDR2 FQGNSA. The CDR3 region is CASSLVSGGSYNEQFF. The CDR3 nucleotides read TGTGCCAGCAGCTTAGTTAGCGGAGGTTCCTACAATGAGCAGTTCTTC.

The chain employs TRBV7-9 and TRBJ2-7; weak D call: TRBD2 (5 bases). Germline-derived CDR1 and CDR2 are SEHNR and FQNEAQ (reference sequence). The CDR3 runs 11 residues. V was cut by 5 bases and J by 11 bases, with 13 bases left in between. The CDR3: CASSPRDLEYF. CDR3 DNA: TGTGCCAGCAGCCCTCGGGATCTGGAGTACTTC. Combining the CDR3 with reference TRBV7-9 and TRBJ2-7 gives the whole variable domain DTGVSQNPRHKITKRGQNVTFRCDPISEHNRLYWYRQTLGQGPEFLTYFQNEAQLEKSRLLSDRFSAERPKGSFSTLEIQRTEQGDSAMYLCASSPRDLEYFGPGTRLTVT.

The chain combines TRBV5-4 with TRBJ2-7; 11 bases map to TRBD2. The V and J ends lost 4 bases and 3 bases, in that order; junction bases with no gene match: 6. Germline-derived CDR1 and CDR2 are SGHNT and YYREEE (reference sequence). This CDR3 comprises 15 residues. CDR3 sequence (DNA): TGTGCCAGCAGCGCGGGACTAGCGGCAAACTACGAGCAGTACTTC. This codes for CASSAGLAANYEQYF.

CDR3 nucleotides: TGTGCCAGCAGTGAATATTTGGGGAGCTCCTACAATGAGCAGTTCTTC. This encodes CASSEYLGSSYNEQFF. The chain uses TRBV6-1 and TRBJ2-1; the D gene is possibly TRBD2 (5 bases). Deletions cut 2 bases from V and 0 bases from J, with 11 bases between. Germline V gene lookup returns CDR1 MNHNS and CDR2 SASEGT. The CDR3 spans 16 residues.

As to this clone: Other DNA sequences in the sample encode the same CDR3. The chain's CDR3 is CASSRTVNQPQHF. CDR3 nucleotides: TGTGCCAGCAGCCGGACAGTCAATCAGCCCCAGCATTTT. This chain uses TRBV6-6 with TRBJ1-5; D is perhaps TRBD1 (6 bases). This CDR3 comprises 13 residues. V lost 6 bases and J 3 bases, leaving 9 bases between the germline ends. Per the germline V gene, CDR1 is MNHNY and CDR2 is SVGAGI (reference sequence).

CDR3: CASTPRGPRSNSPLHF. For the CDR3, the DNA is TGTGCCAGCACTCCCCGGGGGCCCCGTAGTAATTCACCCCTCCACTTT. The chain is built from TRBV28 and TRBJ1-6, with TRBD1 as a possible D gene (6 bases). The V and J ends lost 7 bases and 6 bases respectively, with 19 bases between them. The CDR3 has 16 amino acids. Germline V gene data show CDR1 as MDHEN and CDR2 as SYDVKM.